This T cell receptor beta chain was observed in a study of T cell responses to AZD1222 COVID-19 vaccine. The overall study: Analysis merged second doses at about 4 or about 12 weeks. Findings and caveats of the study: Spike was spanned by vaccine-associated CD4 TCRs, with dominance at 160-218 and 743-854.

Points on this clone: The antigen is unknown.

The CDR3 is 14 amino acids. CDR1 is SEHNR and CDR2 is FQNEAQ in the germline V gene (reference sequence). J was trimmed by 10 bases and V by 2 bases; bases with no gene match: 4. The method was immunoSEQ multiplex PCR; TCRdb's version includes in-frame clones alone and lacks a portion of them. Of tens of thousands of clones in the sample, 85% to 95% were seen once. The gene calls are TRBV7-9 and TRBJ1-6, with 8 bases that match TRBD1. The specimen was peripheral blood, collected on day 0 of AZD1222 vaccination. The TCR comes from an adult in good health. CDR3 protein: CASSLSTGGSPLHF. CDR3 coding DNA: TGTGCCAGCAGCTTAAGTACAGGGGGATCACCCCTCCACTTT. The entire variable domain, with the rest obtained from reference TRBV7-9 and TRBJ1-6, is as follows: DTGVSQNPRHKITKRGQNVTFRCDPISEHNRLYWYRQTLGQGPEFLTYFQNEAQLEKSRLLSDRFSAERPKGSFSTLEIQRTEQGDSAMYLCASSLSTGGSPLHFGNGTRLTVT.